This T cell receptor beta chain was retrieved from a study of tumor-infiltrating lymphocytes in localized non-small cell lung cancer. Study conclusions and caveats: Available tissue quantity limited TCR sequencing to a patient subset.

In regard to this clone: What it recognizes is unknown.

The germline V and J ends were trimmed by 3 bases and 0 bases, with 14 bases remaining between them. This CDR3 comprises 16 residues. The germline CDR1 and CDR2 sequences are GTSNPN and SVGIG (reference sequence). Assay: immunoSEQ multiplex PCR; the TCRdb copy retains only in-frame clones and omits some. The sample includes 13,000 to 15,000 clones, approximately 71% seen only once; the top ten take over 20%. The sample comprised uninvolved lung tissue not adjacent to the tumor. The source is a human donor with non-small cell lung cancer. The V call is TRBV30, the J call TRBJ2-2; possibly TRBD1 for D (6 bases). The CDR3 is CAWSAWTDPNTGELFF. CDR3 in DNA: TGTGCCTGGAGCGCCTGGACAGATCCGAACACCGGGGAGCTGTTTTTT.